This T cell receptor beta chain was sequenced in a study of blood T cells in healthy people across ages. About this clonotype: Antigen: not known.

Each sample had at least 6.5 million PBMCs isolated. Next came a second PCR, run for about 6 to 12 cycles, which used a sample-barcoded 5' primer along with a J-beta primer mix. One entry per CDR3 protein, called by TCRdb with MiXCR from the 5' RACE reads. The table lists 650,000 to 800,000 distinct CDR3 sequences, around 43% of them singletons. General study results and limits: CMV status of donors was unknown, possibly confounding expanded clonotype changes. A roughly linear fall in TCR beta diversity per million T cells was seen with increasing age. As naive T cell percentage varied, TCR beta diversity correlated strongly with it.

Sequencing was carried out using blood. The receptor comes from a man aged 55-75 years in good health.

The chain's CDR3 is CASSVGGPPADTQYF. DNA of the CDR3: TGTGCCAGCAGTGTGGGTGGGCCCCCAGCAGATACGCAGTATTTT. The rearrangement uses TRBV6-1 and TRBJ2-3; the D is unclear. From germline, CDR1 is MNHNS and CDR2 SASEGT. This CDR3 is built from 15 residues. V lost 4 bases, J lost 4 bases, and 15 bases lay in between.